This T cell receptor beta chain was profiled in a study of T-cell memory formation after mild COVID-19. Overall study findings and caveats: Memory cells collected pre-infection included some clones that later responded, suggesting cross-reactive memory joined.

CDR1 is SGHDT and CDR2 is YYEEEE in the germline V gene. Trimming stripped 0 bases from V and 10 bases from J, with 16 bases between. The CDR3 runs 14 residues. This clonotype has more than one count but fewer than ten. Antigen: not known. MiXCR, run by TCRdb on the 5' RACE reads, gives a single entry per CDR3 protein. The sample lists more than 150,000 distinct CDR3 sequences; around 20% were seen once. The specimen sequenced was PBMCs or a T cell subset sorted from them (not recorded which). The chain combines TRBV5-6 with TRBJ1-1; possibly TRBD1 for D (5 bases). The sequence was collected from a man younger than 35 who had mild COVID-19 (a few samples of this study predate the infection). Cell type and time point are not known. CDR3 region: CASSLGRTLGAAFF. The CDR3 DNA reads TGTGCCAGCAGCTTGGGACGGACTCTAGGGGCAGCTTTCTTT. The variable domain in full, completed from reference TRBV5-6 and TRBJ1-1, reads DAGVTQSPTHLIKTRGQQVTLRCSPKSGHDTVSWYQQALGQGPQFIFQYYEEEERQRGNFPDRFSGHQFPNYSSELNVNALLLGDSALYLCASSLGRTLGAAFFGQGTRLTVV.